The subject of this entry is one T cell receptor (beta chain). The ends were cut back, 4 bases at V and 0 bases at J, with 20 bases in the middle. This CDR3 comprises 17 residues. Germline V CDR1 and CDR2: SGHRS, YFSETQ. The data belong to a study of cytomegalovirus exposure and HLA in healthy donors. Only in-frame clones appear in the TCRdb table, and some are missing; sequencing was by immunoSEQ multiplex PCR. The sample contains 71,000 or so clones, 94% of which appear only once. The receptor's source is a man aged 18-30 years in good health and CMV-seropositive. Sequencing input: PBMCs. The chain has TRBV5-1 and TRBJ2-7, with D maybe TRBD1 (6 bases). CDR3 bases: TGCGCCAGCAGCGCAGGGGCCCAAGGGGGATCCTCCTACGAGCAGTACTTC. This codes for CASSAGAQGGSSYEQYF.